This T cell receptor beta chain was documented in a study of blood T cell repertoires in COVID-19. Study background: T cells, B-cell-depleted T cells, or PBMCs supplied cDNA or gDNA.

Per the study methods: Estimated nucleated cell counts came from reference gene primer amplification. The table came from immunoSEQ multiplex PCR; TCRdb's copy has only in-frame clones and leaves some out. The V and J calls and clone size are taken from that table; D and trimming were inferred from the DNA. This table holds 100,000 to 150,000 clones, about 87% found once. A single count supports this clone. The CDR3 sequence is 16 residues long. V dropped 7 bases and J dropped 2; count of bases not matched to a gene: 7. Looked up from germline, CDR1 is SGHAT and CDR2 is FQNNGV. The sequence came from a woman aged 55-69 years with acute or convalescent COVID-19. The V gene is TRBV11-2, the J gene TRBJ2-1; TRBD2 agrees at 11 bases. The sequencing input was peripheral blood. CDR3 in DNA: TGTGCCAGCAACCTGAATAGCGGGAGGGCCTACAATGAGCAGTTCTTC. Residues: CASNLNSGRAYNEQFF. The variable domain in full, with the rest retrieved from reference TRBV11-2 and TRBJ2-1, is EAGVAQSPRYKIIEKRQSVAFWCNPISGHATLYWYQQILGQGPKLLIQFQNNGVVDDSQLPKDRFSAERLKGVDSTLKIQPAKLEDSAVYLCASNLNSGRAYNEQFFGPGTRLTVL.